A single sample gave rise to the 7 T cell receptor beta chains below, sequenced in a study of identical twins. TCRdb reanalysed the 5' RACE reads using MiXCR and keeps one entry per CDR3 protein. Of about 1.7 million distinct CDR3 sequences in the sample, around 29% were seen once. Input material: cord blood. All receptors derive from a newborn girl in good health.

For the CDR3, the DNA is TGCGCCAGCAGCGGTGTCACCGGCGGGGATTCACCCCTCCACTTT. Encoded protein: CASSGVTGGDSPLHF. The chain links TRBV4-1 to TRBJ1-6; D uncertain. CDR3 length: 15 amino acids. Germline loops: CDR1 MGHRA, CDR2 YSYEKL. The V end lost 5 bases, the J end lost 8 bases, and 16 bases lay between the germline ends.

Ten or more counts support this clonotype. The CDR3 DNA is TGTGCCAGCAGCCGAAGCGGGGGGGCCTACAATGAGCAGTTCTTC. Its translation: CASSRSGGAYNEQFF. The chain joins TRBV3-1 to TRBJ2-1; TRBD2 agrees at 10 bases. The J segment lost 2 bases and the V segment lost 4 bases, leaving 2 bases of the junction unmatched. This CDR3 has 15 residues. Germline V gene lookup returns CDR1 LGHDT and CDR2 YNNKEL (reference sequence).

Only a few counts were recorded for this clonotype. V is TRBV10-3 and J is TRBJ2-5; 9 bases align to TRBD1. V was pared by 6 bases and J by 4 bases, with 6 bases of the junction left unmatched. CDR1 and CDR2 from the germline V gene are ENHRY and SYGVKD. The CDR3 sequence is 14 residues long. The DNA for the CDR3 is TGTGCCATCAGAGAGGACAGGGGAGTAGAGACCCAGTACTTC. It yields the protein CAIREDRGVETQYF.

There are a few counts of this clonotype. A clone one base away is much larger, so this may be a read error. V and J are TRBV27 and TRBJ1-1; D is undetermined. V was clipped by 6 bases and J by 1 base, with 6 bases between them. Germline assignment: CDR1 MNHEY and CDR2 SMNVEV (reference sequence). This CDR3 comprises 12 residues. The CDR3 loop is CASRVGNTEAFF. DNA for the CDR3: TGTGCCAGCAGGGTAGGGAACACTGAAGCTTTCTTT.

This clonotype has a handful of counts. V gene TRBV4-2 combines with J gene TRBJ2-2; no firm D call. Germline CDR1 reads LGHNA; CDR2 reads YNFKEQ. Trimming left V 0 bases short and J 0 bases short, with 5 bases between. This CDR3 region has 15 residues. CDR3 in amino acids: CASSQDRPNTGELFF. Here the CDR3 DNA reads TGTGCCAGCAGCCAAGACAGGCCGAACACCGGGGAGCTGTTTTTT.

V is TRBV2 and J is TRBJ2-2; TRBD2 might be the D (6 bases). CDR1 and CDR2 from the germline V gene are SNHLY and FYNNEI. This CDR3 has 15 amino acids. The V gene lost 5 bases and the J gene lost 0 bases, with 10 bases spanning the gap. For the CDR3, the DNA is TGTGCCAGCAGTTTTGAGCGGGCGAACACCGGGGAGCTGTTTTTT. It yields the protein CASSFERANTGELFF.

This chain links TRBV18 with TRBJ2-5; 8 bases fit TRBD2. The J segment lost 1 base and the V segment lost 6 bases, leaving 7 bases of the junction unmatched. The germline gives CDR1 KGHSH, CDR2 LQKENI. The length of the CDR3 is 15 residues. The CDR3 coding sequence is TGTGCCAGCTCCACGGGAGGGCCGTCCCAAGAGACCCAGTACTTC. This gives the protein CASSTGGPSQETQYF.